These 31 T cell receptor beta chains came from one sample sequenced in a study of T cell responses to AZD1222 COVID-19 vaccine. Produced via immunoSEQ multiplex PCR; TCRdb's table is partial and in-frame only. Of about 180,000 clones in the sample, about nine tenths were seen once. The source material was peripheral blood, sampled 28 days after the second AZD1222 dose. The source of these receptors is an adult who received the AZD1222 COVID-19 vaccine.

The chain links TRBV2 to TRBJ2-5, with D possibly being TRBD1 (5 bases). V was pared by 8 bases and J by 5 bases, with 15 bases between. The CDR3 is 13 amino acids. Germline V gene lookup returns CDR1 SNHLY and CDR2 FYNNEI. This CDR3 reads CASQARVRETQYF. CDR3 sequence (DNA): TGTGCCAGCCAGGCCAGGGTTAGGGAGACCCAGTACTTC. Full variable domain (remainder filled in from reference TRBV2 and TRBJ2-5): EPEVTQTPSHQVTQMGQEVILRCVPISNHLYFYWYRQILGQKVEFLVSFYNNEISEKSEIFDDQFSVERPDGSNFTLKIRSTKLEDSAMYFCASQARVRETQYFGPGTRLLVL.

As regards this clone: The same CDR3 also results from other DNA sequences found in this sample. The chain couples TRBV2 to TRBJ1-1, with D possibly TRBD1 on 5 matching bases. From germline, CDR1 is SNHLY and CDR2 FYNNEI. The V gene lost 6 bases and the J gene lost 3 bases, with 14 bases spanning the gap. CDR3 length equals 14 residues. CDR3 nucleotides: TGTGCCAGCAGCGATCTCACAGGCTACACTGAAGCTTTCTTT. This gives the protein CASSDLTGYTEAFF.

V usage is TRBV13 and J usage is TRBJ2-2; possible D gene TRBD2, 5 bases. Trimming cost V 5 bases and J 6 bases, with 16 bases left between them. CDR1 is PRHDT, CDR2 FYEKMQ, per germline (reference sequence). The CDR3 covers 15 residues. CDR3 DNA sequence: TGTGCCAGCAGCCTCGGACTCCAAAGGGCCGGGGAGCTGTTTTTT. The encoded protein is CASSLGLQRAGELFF.

This CDR3 reads CATSDRDRPTGELFF. CDR3 nucleotide sequence: TGTGCCACCAGTGATCGGGACAGGCCCACCGGGGAGCTGTTTTTT. V is TRBV24-1 and J is TRBJ2-2; 8 nucleotides align to TRBD1. Germline CDR1 reads KGHDR; CDR2 reads SFDVKD. The V and J ends lost 3 bases and 4 bases, in that order; junction bases with no gene match: 3. The CDR3 is 15 amino acids.

The chain carries TRBV21-1 and TRBJ1-1. TRBV21-1 corresponds to a pseudogene. The CDR3 runs 14 residues. CDR3 region: CASDIGLMNTEAFF. The CDR3 DNA is TGTGCCAGCGATATAGGCCTAATGAACACTGAAGCTTTCTTT.

J is TRBJ2-7 and V is TRBV29-1; 8 nucleotides agree with TRBD1. CDR1 and CDR2 (germline): SQVTM, ANQGSEA. The CDR3 runs 12 residues. V gave up 4 bases and J gave up 3 bases; unmatched junction bases: 2. CDR3: CSVVGTGYEQYF. In DNA form, the CDR3 reads TGCAGCGTTGTAGGGACAGGCTACGAGCAGTACTTC.

The J gene is TRBJ2-2, the V gene TRBV18; the D is unclear. From germline, CDR1 is KGHSH and CDR2 LQKENI. The CDR3 consists of 13 residues. The germline V and J ends were trimmed by 5 bases and 3 bases, with 7 bases remaining between them. CDR3 nucleotide sequence: TGTGCCAGCTCAATTCAAGACACCGGGGAGCTGTTTTTT. Its translation is CASSIQDTGELFF.

About this clone itself: Other DNA sequences in the same sample also yield this CDR3. The chain joins TRBV12-3 or TRBV12-4 to TRBJ1-5; D unclear. V was cut by 6 bases and J by 6 bases, with 9 bases left in between. This CDR3 contains 12 residues. The CDR3 here is CASSFGFQPQHF. The CDR3 DNA reads TGTGCCAGCAGCTTCGGGTTTCAGCCCCAGCATTTT.

Only a few counts were recorded for this clone. The rearrangement joins TRBV9 to TRBJ2-4; perhaps TRBD1 as D (6 bases). Trimming pared 2 bases from V and 1 base from J, leaving 10 bases between. This CDR3 contains 15 residues. The germline V gene encodes CDR1 SGDLS and CDR2 YYNGEE. The CDR3 here is CASSVGGGAKNIQYF. Written as DNA, the CDR3 is TGTGCCAGCAGCGTTGGGGGCGGCGCCAAAAACATTCAGTACTTC.

This sequence joins TRBV4-1 and TRBJ2-1; unclear D gene. With 3 bases removed from V and 8 bases from J, the gap between germline ends came to 17 bases. Germline V gene sequence: CDR1 MGHRA, CDR2 YSYEKL. The length of the CDR3 is 15 residues. Here the CDR3 reads CASSHPTGGRHEQFF. The CDR3 DNA is TGCGCCAGCAGCCACCCCACTGGTGGCAGGCATGAGCAGTTCTTC.

The chain employs TRBV5-6 and TRBJ2-7, with a tentative D call TRBD1 (6 bases). Deletions cut 0 bases from V and 3 bases from J, with 16 bases between. The germline CDR1 and CDR2 sequences are SGHDT and YYEEEE. The CDR3 consists of 16 residues. CDR3 bases: TGTGCCAGCAGCTTGGGTAGTGGCAGGGGAGTCTACGAGCAGTACTTC. It codes for CASSLGSGRGVYEQYF. The full variable domain, with the rest looked up from reference TRBV5-6 and TRBJ2-7, is DAGVTQSPTHLIKTRGQQVTLRCSPKSGHDTVSWYQQALGQGPQFIFQYYEEEERQRGNFPDRFSGHQFPNYSSELNVNALLLGDSALYLCASSLGSGRGVYEQYFGPGTRLTVT.

V is TRBV5-6 and J is TRBJ2-7; the match to TRBD1 covers 10 bases. The germline CDR1 and CDR2 sequences are SGHDT and YYEEEE. Germline trimming cut 2 bases from V and 4 bases from J; bases unmatched to any gene: 6. This CDR3 has 15 residues. For the CDR3, the DNA is TGTGCCAGCAGCTTAGGACAGGGGGTCTTATACGAGCAGTACTTC. Its protein product is CASSLGQGVLYEQYF.

This chain links TRBV2 with TRBJ1-1; no definite D call. The CDR3 loop spans 11 amino acids. Trimming pared 7 bases from V and 1 base from J, leaving 4 bases between. Germline V lookup: CDR1 SNHLY, CDR2 FYNNEI. This chain's CDR3 is CASMGNTEAFF. The CDR3 coding sequence is TGTGCCAGCATGGGGAACACTGAAGCTTTCTTT.

The chain has TRBV6-1 and TRBJ2-3, with D perhaps TRBD1 (5 bases). Per the germline V gene, CDR1 is MNHNS and CDR2 is SASEGT. The CDR3 runs to 15 residues. Trimming removed 1 base at V and 2 bases at J, with 10 bases between. CDR3 region: CASSEGQLITDTQYF. DNA of the CDR3: TGTGCCAGCAGTGAAGGACAGCTCATCACAGATACGCAGTATTTT.

The chain combines TRBV3-1 (or the pseudogene TRBV3-2) with TRBJ2-7, with 7 bases that match TRBD2. CDR3 length: 14 amino acids. CDR1 LGHDT and CDR2 YNNKEL come from the germline V gene (reference sequence). After removal of 1 base from V and 4 bases from J, the junction contained 4 bases not matched to a gene. The CDR3 nucleotides are TGTGCCAGCAGCCAAGGCGGGAGTCCTTACGAGCAGTACTTC. Residues: CASSQGGSPYEQYF.

The chain recombines TRBV9 with TRBJ2-6; perhaps TRBD2 as D (5 bases). The CDR3 has 15 amino acids. Trimming cost V 0 bases and J 4 bases, with 8 bases left between them. CDR1 and CDR2 from the germline V gene are SGDLS and YYNGEE. Here the CDR3 reads CASSVAAAGANVLTF. DNA for the CDR3: TGTGCCAGCAGCGTAGCAGCGGCCGGGGCCAACGTCCTGACTTTC.

V is TRBV13 and J is TRBJ2-7, with D perhaps given as TRBD1 or TRBD2 (5 bases each). Looked up from germline, CDR1 is PRHDT and CDR2 is FYEKMQ (reference sequence). V lost 5 bases and J 6 bases, leaving 14 bases between the germline ends. This CDR3 is 13 amino acids long. CDR3 residues: CASSGTPAGEQYF. The CDR3, as DNA: TGTGCCAGCAGCGGGACCCCCGCCGGCGAGCAGTACTTC.

This clone was observed once. The chain carries TRBV7-3 and TRBJ2-5; TRBD1 might be the D (6 bases). V was pared by 5 bases and J by 5 bases, with 15 bases between. This CDR3 is 14 amino acids long. The germline CDR1 and CDR2 sequences are SGHTA and FQGTGA. Written as DNA, the CDR3 is TGTGCCAGCAGCATCTCCATGGGGGCGGAGACCCAGTACTTC. Amino acids: CASSISMGAETQYF.

The sample holds many counts of this clone. The chain links TRBV5-6 to TRBJ2-1; D tentatively reads TRBD1 or TRBD2 (5 bases each). The CDR3 is made up of 12 amino acids. The germline V gene encodes CDR1 SGHDT and CDR2 YYEEEE. Trimming took off 4 bases at V and 8 bases at J, with 10 bases between the two ends. Here the CDR3 DNA reads TGTGCCAGCAGCCAACGGGGCGATGAGCAGTTCTTC. Protein sequence: CASSQRGDEQFF. Drawing the rest from reference TRBV5-6 and TRBJ2-1, the complete variable domain is DAGVTQSPTHLIKTRGQQVTLRCSPKSGHDTVSWYQQALGQGPQFIFQYYEEEERQRGNFPDRFSGHQFPNYSSELNVNALLLGDSALYLCASSQRGDEQFFGPGTRLTVL.

The chain employs TRBV24-1 and TRBJ1-6; no firm D call. Germline loops: CDR1 KGHDR, CDR2 SFDVKD. The V and J ends lost 5 bases and 0 bases respectively, with 13 bases between them. The CDR3 consists of 17 residues. The CDR3 spells CATSASSESSYNSPLHF. Written as DNA, the CDR3 is TGTGCCACCAGTGCCTCCAGTGAGAGCTCCTATAATTCACCCCTCCACTTT.

This chain joins TRBV30 and TRBJ2-1; 10 bases fit TRBD2. Looked up from germline, CDR1 is GTSNPN and CDR2 is SVGIG (reference sequence). CDR3 length: 16 amino acids. Losses at the gene ends were 3 bases for V and 0 bases for J; bases not matched to a gene: 5. CDR3: CAWSVAGGRSYNEQFF. For the CDR3, the DNA is TGTGCCTGGAGCGTAGCGGGGGGACGCTCCTACAATGAGCAGTTCTTC.

The gene calls are TRBV5-4 and TRBJ2-2, with D perhaps matching TRBD2 (6 bases). The CDR3 runs 16 residues. Deletions cut 0 bases from V and 0 bases from J, with 9 bases between. Germline V CDR1 and CDR2: SGHNT, YYREEE (reference sequence). DNA for the CDR3: TGTGCCAGCAGCTTGGGTGCGGGGACGAACACCGGGGAGCTGTTTTTT. Translated, it gives CASSLGAGTNTGELFF.

This clone has only a few counts. The rearrangement uses TRBV2 and TRBJ1-6, with D uncertain. Trimming took 3 bases from V and 7 from J, leaving 7 bases between them. This CDR3 has 13 amino acids. CDR1 is SNHLY, CDR2 FYNNEI, per germline. As DNA, the CDR3 is TGTGCCAGCAGTGATTGGTTGAATTCACCCCTCCACTTT. It codes for CASSDWLNSPLHF.

The rearrangement joins TRBV27 to TRBJ2-6; a weak D match, TRBD1 (6 bases). The CDR3 is 17 amino acids. CDR1 MNHEY and CDR2 SMNVEV come from the germline V gene (reference sequence). The germline V and J ends were trimmed by 7 bases and 0 bases, with 16 bases remaining between them. CDR3 bases: TGTGCCAGCATAGGACAGTACCCCTCCTCTGGGGCCAACGTCCTGACTTTC. Translation: CASIGQYPSSGANVLTF.

The CDR3: CASSLQGRNTGELFF. The CDR3 region has the DNA TGTGCCAGCAGCTTACAGGGGCGGAACACCGGGGAGCTGTTTTTT. The chain couples TRBV7-6 to TRBJ2-2; tentatively, D is TRBD1 (6 bases). Trimming left V 2 bases short and J 1 base short, with 8 bases between. The CDR3 extends over 15 amino acids. CDR1 is SGHVS, CDR2 FNYEAQ, per germline.

The chain joins TRBV14 to TRBJ2-5; 7 bases match TRBD1. Looked up from germline, CDR1 is SGHDN and CDR2 is FVKESK. This CDR3 is 14 amino acids long. J was trimmed by 2 bases and V by 4 bases; bases with no gene match: 4. Written as DNA, the CDR3 is TGTGCCAGCAGCCGGCTGGGACAGCAAGAGACCCAGTACTTC. This gives the protein CASSRLGQQETQYF.

The V gene is TRBV4-1, the J gene TRBJ1-2, with 9 nucleotides matching TRBD1. The CDR3 has 16 amino acids. Germline CDR1 is MGHRA and CDR2 is YSYEKL. With 4 bases clipped from V and 6 bases from J, the junction kept 12 bases outside the gene matches. The DNA of the CDR3 is TGCGCCAGCAGCCGAGGGGTAGACAGGGGGATAAATGGCTACACCTTC. This gives the protein CASSRGVDRGINGYTF.

J is TRBJ2-3 and V is TRBV30, with 9 bases aligning to TRBD2. V was clipped by 0 bases and J by 4 bases; unmatched bases: 5. Germline values: CDR1 GTSNPN, CDR2 SVGIG (reference sequence). CDR3 size: 15 residues. The CDR3 region is CAWSVMAGGPDTQYF. The CDR3 coding sequence is TGTGCCTGGAGTGTAATGGCGGGGGGGCCAGATACGCAGTATTTT.

CDR3 region: CASSAVDRERDGYTF. In DNA, the CDR3 is TGTGCCAGTAGTGCTGTGGACAGGGAAAGGGATGGCTACACCTTC. The chain recombines TRBV19 with TRBJ1-2, with TRBD1 matching 8 bases. The CDR3 is made up of 15 amino acids. V lost 5 bases to trimming and J lost 6 bases; unmatched junction nucleotides: 11. Germline-derived CDR1 and CDR2 are LNHDA and SQIVND (reference sequence).

In nucleotides, the CDR3 is TGCAGTGCTAGTCGGTTAGCGGGAGGGACGGGAGTCGAGCAGTACTTC. As protein: CSASRLAGGTGVEQYF. The chain combines TRBV20-1 with TRBJ2-7; 11 positions agree with TRBD2. There are 16 residues in the CDR3. The V gene's germline CDR1 is DFQATT and CDR2 SNEGSKA (reference sequence). After removal of 3 bases from V and 6 bases from J, the junction contained 13 bases not matched to a gene.

The J gene is TRBJ2-7, the V gene TRBV19; D uncertain. Trimming removed 3 bases from V and 2 bases from J, with 11 bases in between. Germline V lookup: CDR1 LNHDA, CDR2 SQIVND (reference sequence). This CDR3 spans 14 amino acids. The CDR3, as DNA: TGTGCCAGTAGTATCAGTGCCCTTCCCTACGAGCAGTACTTC. Its protein product is CASSISALPYEQYF.